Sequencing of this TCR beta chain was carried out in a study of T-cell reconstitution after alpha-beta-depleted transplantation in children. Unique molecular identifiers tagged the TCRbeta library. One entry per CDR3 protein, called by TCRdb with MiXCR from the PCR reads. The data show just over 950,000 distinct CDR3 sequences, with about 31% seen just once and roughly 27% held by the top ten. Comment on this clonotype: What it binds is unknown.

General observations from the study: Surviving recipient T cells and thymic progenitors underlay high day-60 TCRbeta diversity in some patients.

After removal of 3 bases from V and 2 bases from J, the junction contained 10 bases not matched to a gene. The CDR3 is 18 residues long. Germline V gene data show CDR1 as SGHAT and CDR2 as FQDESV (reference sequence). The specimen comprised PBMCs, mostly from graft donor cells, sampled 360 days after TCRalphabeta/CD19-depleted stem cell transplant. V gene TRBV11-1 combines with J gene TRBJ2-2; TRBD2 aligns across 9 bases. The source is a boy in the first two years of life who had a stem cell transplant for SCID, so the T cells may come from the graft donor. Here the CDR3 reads CASSFSLTSGTNTGELFF. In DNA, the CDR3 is TGTGCCAGCAGCTTTTCATTGACTAGCGGAACTAACACCGGGGAGCTGTTTTTT. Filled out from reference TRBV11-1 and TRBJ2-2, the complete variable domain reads EAEVAQSPRYKITEKSQAVAFWCDPISGHATLYWYRQILGQGPELLVQFQDESVVDDSQLPKDRFSAERLKGVDSTLKIQPAELGDSAMYLCASSFSLTSGTNTGELFFGEGSRLTVL.